This T cell receptor beta chain was sequenced in a study of T and B cells in COVID-19 patients (dated by TCRdb to the early 2020s). About the study as a whole: Using TRB and IGH repertoire sequencing of peripheral blood, the study characterized adaptive immunity in COVID-19 patients who had active infection or had recovered. A recovered cohort included 15 to 19 patients who provided approximately 20 samples, and most of these patients had mild to moderate COVID-19 treated on an outpatient basis. The recovered cohort had a median age of about 34 years, compared with approximately 70 years in the active-infection cohort. Repertoire analyses used an age-matched reference group of approximately 40 healthy donors who were negative for COVID-19 antibodies as the comparison. Two patients were included in both the recovered and active cohorts because samples were available from active disease and after recovery. As many as 9 follow-up blood samples were taken per patient, and some of the samples covered different disease stages within the same individual. Comorbidities linked to unfavorable COVID-19 outcome were present in 18 of 20 patients in the active-infection cohort. Over 7 million TCR sequences were analysed in a TCR and BCR sequence repository that covered 30 to 45 patients and about 65 time points. In the active-infection cohort, about 60% of the 20 patients were critically ill and required mechanical ventilation or ECMO. The research as a whole found: The cohort was considered too small to assess HLA contributions to COVID-19 susceptibility or severity. A total of 2,000 to 2,500 TCR clusters were exclusive to the recovered cohort, and 31 of those clusters were low-pGen clusters. Patients with COVID-19 were reported to show strongly skewed TRBV/TRBJ gene usage. Specific T cell subsets (CD4+/Treg/CD8+) and sorted SARS-CoV-2-responsive or tetramer+ T cells had not yet been sequenced, and the corresponding sequencing experiments were ongoing. The reported TCR clusters were said to need prospective validation before any clinical use. Blood samples from mildly ill patients during symptoms and early samples from severe cases were scarce. TRB repertoires were highly clonal in active COVID-19, whereas diversity and richness at recovery rose above healthy donor levels.

Points on this clonotype: Its binding antigen is unknown. Base quality data are lacking; no much larger clone is found one base away.

CDR3 length: 17 amino acids, cysteine to phenylalanine. The read is trimmed to its CDR3 DNA, 51 bases read in frame from base 1. From a lookup of the germline V gene, CDR1 and CDR2 are MNHNS and SASEGT. Trimming removed 2 bases from V and 1 base from J; the gene matches leave 7 bases unexplained. TCRdb shows the sequencer as Illumina MiSeq. TRB rearrangements were amplified by multiplex PCR with BIOMED2 TRB-A/B primer pools. Illumina-compatible adapters and 7-nucleotide sample barcodes were attached to the amplicons in two consecutive PCRs. All library PCRs used Phusion HS II polymerase. Amplicons were purified from gel with the NucleoSpin Gel and PCR Clean-up kit, quantified on Qubit, and pooled at about 4 nM. The quality of the amplicon pool was checked on an Agilent 2100 Bioanalyzer prior to Illumina next-generation sequencing. As for the original processing: MiXCR 3.0.8 with the default MiXCR reference library was used to annotate TRB rearrangements. Non-productive reads and sequences with fewer than 2 reads were removed, and each unique CDR3 nucleotide sequence was counted as one clone. Clonality, diversity, richness and V-J gene usage were calculated in R 3.5.1. TCR clustering by CDR3 similarity used GLIPH2, with generation probabilities calculated by OLGA. Only GLIPH2 clusters containing at least four unique TCR clonotypes present in at least three individuals were kept. Using fastp trimming at Q25 and MiXCR clonotype assembly, TCRdb reanalyzed the public sequencing data and kept in-frame beta chains. When rows share a CDR3 protein, they turn into one entry using the most common DNA and genes. The V and J calls and clone size are TCRdb's, not the authors'. In this sample the table shows approximately 11,000 distinct CDR3 sequences, about 31% of which occur a single time. 25% to 35% of the sample is taken by the ten largest.

TRB repertoires were amplified from 250-500 ng of genomic DNA extracted from blood. Sequenced input: blood. The chain was built from TRBV6-1 and TRBJ2-5; the central 10 bases match TRBD2. The clonotype comes from a human donor who had recovered from COVID-19. The nucleotide sequence reads as follows: TGTGCCAGCAGTGAATGGATAGCGGGAGGCCCCCAAGAGACCCAGTACTTC. The translation is CASSEWIAGGPQETQYF.